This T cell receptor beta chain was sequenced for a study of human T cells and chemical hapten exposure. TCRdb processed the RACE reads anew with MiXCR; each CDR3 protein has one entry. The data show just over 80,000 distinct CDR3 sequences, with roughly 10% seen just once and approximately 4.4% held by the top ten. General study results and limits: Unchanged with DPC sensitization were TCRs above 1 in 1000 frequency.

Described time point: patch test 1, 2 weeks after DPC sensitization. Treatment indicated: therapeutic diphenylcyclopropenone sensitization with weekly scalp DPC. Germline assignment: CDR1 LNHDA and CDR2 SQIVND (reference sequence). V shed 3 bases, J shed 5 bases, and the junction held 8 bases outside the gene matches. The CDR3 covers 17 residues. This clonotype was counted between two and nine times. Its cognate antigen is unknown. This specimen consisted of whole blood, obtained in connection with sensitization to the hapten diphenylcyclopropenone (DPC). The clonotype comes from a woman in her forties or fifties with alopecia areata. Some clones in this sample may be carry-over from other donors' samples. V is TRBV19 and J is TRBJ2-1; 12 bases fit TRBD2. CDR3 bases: TGTGCCAGTAGTATTAAGAGAGGACTAGCGGGAAACAATGAGCAGTTCTTC. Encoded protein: CASSIKRGLAGNNEQFF. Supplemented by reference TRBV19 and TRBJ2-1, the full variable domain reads DGGITQSPKYLFRKEGQNVTLSCEQNLNHDAMYWYRQDPGQGLRLIYYSQIVNDFQKGDIAEGYSVSREKKESFPLTVTSAQKNPTAFYLCASSIKRGLAGNNEQFFGPGTRLTVL.